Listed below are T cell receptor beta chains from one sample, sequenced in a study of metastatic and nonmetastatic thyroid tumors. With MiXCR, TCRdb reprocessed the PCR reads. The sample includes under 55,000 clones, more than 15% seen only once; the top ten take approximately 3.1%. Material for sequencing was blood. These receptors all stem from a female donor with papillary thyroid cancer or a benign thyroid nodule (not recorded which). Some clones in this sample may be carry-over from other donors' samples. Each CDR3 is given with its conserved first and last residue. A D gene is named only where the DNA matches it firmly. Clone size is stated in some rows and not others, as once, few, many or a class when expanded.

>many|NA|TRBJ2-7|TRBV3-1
TGTGCCAGCAGCCAAGGCCAGACCTACGAGCAGTACTTC
CASSQGQTYEQYF
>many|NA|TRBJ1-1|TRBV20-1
TGCAGTGCTACTCCCCCGGGCGGCTACACTGAAGCTTTCTTT
CSATPPGGYTEAFF
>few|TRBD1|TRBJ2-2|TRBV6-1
TGTGCCAGCATGCCCCGGACAGGTATCGGGGAGCTGTTTTTT
CASMPRTGIGELFF
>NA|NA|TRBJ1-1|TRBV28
TGTGCCAGCAGTTCCCCACCCTGGGGGAGGTTTCAGTCTGAAGCTTTCTTT
CASSSPPWGRFQSEAFF
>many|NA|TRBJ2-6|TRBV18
TGTGCCAGCTCACCACGTCTCTCTGGGGCCAACGTCCTGACTTTC
CASSPRLSGANVLTF
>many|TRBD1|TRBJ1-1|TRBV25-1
TGTGCCAGCAGAGGGACAGCGAACACTGAAGCTTTCTTT
CASRGTANTEAFF
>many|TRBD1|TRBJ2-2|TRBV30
TGTGCCTGGAGTCGGACAGGGACCGGGGAGCTGTTTTTT
CAWSRTGTGELFF
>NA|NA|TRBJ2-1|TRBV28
TGTGCCAGCAGTTTAGAGTGGCAGGGGCCCATCCACGGGAATGAGCAGTTCTTC
CASSLEWQGPIHGNEQFF
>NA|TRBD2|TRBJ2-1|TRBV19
TGTGCCAGTAGTATTTTTTCGGGGGGTCGGCATTTCTTC
CASSIFSGGRHFF
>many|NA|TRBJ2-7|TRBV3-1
TGTGCCAGCAGCCAAAGGGGAAAAACAGAGCAGTACTTC
CASSQRGKTEQYF
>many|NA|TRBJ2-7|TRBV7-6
TGTGCCAGCAGTCCCGGTCCCAGTGCGGGAGAGCAGTACTTC
CASSPGPSAGEQYF
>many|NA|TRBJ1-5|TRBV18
TGTGCCAGCTCATCGGACAGAAATAGCAATCAGCCCCAGCATTTT
CASSSDRNSNQPQHF
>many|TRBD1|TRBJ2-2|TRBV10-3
TGTGCCATCAGTGAGGGAAGGACAGGGGGGTCGAACACCGGGGAGCTGTTTTTT
CAISEGRTGGSNTGELFF
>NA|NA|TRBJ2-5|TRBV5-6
TGTGCCAGCAGCTTGAGTCAGGGGTCGAAAGAGACCCAGTACTTC
CASSLSQGSKETQYF
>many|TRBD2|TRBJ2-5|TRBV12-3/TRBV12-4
TGTGCCAGCAGCGGACTAGCGGGAGGGCTCGAGACCCAGTACTTC
CASSGLAGGLETQYF
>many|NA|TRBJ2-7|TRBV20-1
TGCAGTGCTAGGAAAAAGGAATACGAGCAGTACTTC
CSARKKEYEQYF
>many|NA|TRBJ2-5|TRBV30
TGTGCCTGGACCGGGACAGAGACCCAGTACTTC
CAWTGTETQYF
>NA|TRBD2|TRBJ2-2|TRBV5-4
TGTGCCAGGGCCCCGGGGGGGAACACCGGGGAGCTGTTTTTT
CARAPGGNTGELFF
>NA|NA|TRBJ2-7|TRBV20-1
TGCAGTGCTAGAGAGGTTCTCTTCTTCGCAGTGTCAGTCGACGAGCAGTACTTC
CSAREVLFFAVSVDEQYF
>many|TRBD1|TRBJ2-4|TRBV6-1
TGTGCCAGCAGTAACACAGGGGGAGTTGGCATTCAGTACTTC
CASSNTGGVGIQYF
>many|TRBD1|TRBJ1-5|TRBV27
TGTGCCAGCAGTTTTGGCCGGACAGGGGGTGGTCAGCCCCAGCATTTT
CASSFGRTGGGQPQHF
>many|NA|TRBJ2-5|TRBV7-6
TGTGCCAGCAGCTTTTCCTCCCAAGAGACCCAGTACTTC
CASSFSSQETQYF
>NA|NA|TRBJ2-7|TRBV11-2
TGTGCCAGCAGCGCTCTCGGTTCTCAAAGGGGCGATCAGTACTTC
CASSALGSQRGDQYF
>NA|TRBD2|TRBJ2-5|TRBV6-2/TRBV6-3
TGTGCCAGCAGATCTAGCGGTAGGCAGTCAGACACCCAGTACTTC
CASRSSGRQSDTQYF
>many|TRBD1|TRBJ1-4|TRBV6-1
TGTGCCTCCCATACCGGGACAGGGGGCGAAAAACTGTTTTTT
CASHTGTGGEKLFF
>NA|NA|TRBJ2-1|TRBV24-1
TGTGCCACCGGGGACTTTTACAATGAGCAGTTCTTC
CATGDFYNEQFF
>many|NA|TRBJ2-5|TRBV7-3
TGTGCCAGCAGCCAACAGGGATACGGAGAGACCCAGTACTTC
CASSQQGYGETQYF
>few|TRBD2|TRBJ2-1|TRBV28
TGTGCCAGCAGTCCCCGACTAGCGGGAGGGAACAATGAGCAGTTCTTC
CASSPRLAGGNNEQFF